This TCR beta chain came from a study of beta chain features in type 1 diabetes. This clone qualifies as medium-sized (0.01 to 0.1%). The antigen remains undetermined. The whole isolated RNA underwent reverse transcription, so sequencing captured expressed TCRB transcripts. Assay used: immunoSEQ multiplex PCR; TCRdb lists only in-frame clones, some missing. This sample carries 140,000 or so clones, about 13% of them seen once, and the ten largest clones take 1.3%. Whole-study findings and limits: Junctions at VDJ sites from type 1 diabetes patients had fewer insertions and more deletions. There was a moderate but significant shortening of TCRB CDR3s in all four CD4+ subsets of Type 1 diabetes patients.

V was pared by 6 bases and J by 10 bases, with 6 bases of the junction left unmatched. The CDR3 is 14 residues long. Germline values: CDR1 LNHDA, CDR2 SQIVND (reference sequence). Over 95% purity was reached by all sorted populations. This sequence joins TRBV19 and TRBJ2-1; TRBD2 matches at 13 bases. The clonotype was recovered from a man between 18 and 35 years old with type 1 diabetes. Input material: central memory CD4+ T cells from blood. The CDR3 region is CASSPGLAGPEQFF. CDR3 nucleotides: TGTGCCAGTAGCCCGGGACTAGCGGGGCCCGAGCAGTTCTTC.